This T cell receptor (beta chain) is drawn from a study of blood T cell repertoires in COVID-19 (dated by TCRdb to the early 2020s). Context from the whole study: Collaborator samples came from the United States, Italy and Spain and covered acute and convalescent phases of COVID-19. Nearly every sample came with metadata listing a de-identified subject ID, COVID-19 status, age in years and sex. Subjects who had been exposed to COVID-19, were actively infected with it, or had recovered from it provided the deeply sampled blood TCRbeta repertoires that made up the dataset. The repertoires were released in a freely available public database meant as a resource for research on the immune response to SARS-CoV-2. HLA class I and class II types, where available, came from metadata supplied by the sample provider rather than from assay-based typing. Samples were obtained from the ongoing ImmuneRACE study (first 160 participants) and from about 1,300 subjects provided by 6 global collaborators. The material from the prospective study consisted of cDNA or gDNA derived from T cells, B-cell-depleted T cells, or PBMCs. Summary of the overall study and its limitations: How much clinical and demographic metadata was included differed by source and by participant, and the metadata was provided uncurated.

TCRbeta CDR3 regions were amplified from genomic DNA using the immunoSEQ Assay, a bias-controlled multiplex PCR. Per the source publication's procedure: Nucleated cell counts per sample were estimated from amplification of reference gene primers within the assay. To quantify the absolute abundance of each unique TCRbeta CDR3 rearrangement, sequence reads were collapsed and filtered. For each sample, productive Simpson clonality was calculated as the square root of Simpson's diversity index across productive rearrangements. The table was pulled from immuneACCESS by TCRdb, which kept in-frame rearrangements only. Such tables lose some clones; where checked, under half of the loss comes from unresolved V genes, and the rest has no known cause. The V and J calls and clone size come from that table; D and trimming were worked out from the DNA. This sample lists over 150,000 clones; around four fifths were detected once. Together, the top ten hold around 7.8% of the sample.

As to this clone: The clone's antigen remains unknown. One base away there is no much larger clone; base qualities are not given.

In the prospective study, participants were roughly 18 to 95 years old, resided in fewer than 25 geographic areas of the United States, and were enrolled through a virtual design. In the prospective study, participants were assigned to cohorts based on the clinical history participants reported in a screening survey and a study questionnaire. Recovered participants in ImmuneRACE Cohort 3 were defined by two consecutive negative NP/OP PCR tests, clearance by a healthcare professional, or resolution of symptoms. Each participant in the prospective study had whole blood, serum and a nasopharyngeal or oropharyngeal swab collected by mobile phlebotomists. Prospective study participants could optionally give additional blood draws and questionnaires over a roughly 2-month period. Before DNA extraction, blood samples from the prospective study were shipped at room temperature or frozen. This TCR was recovered from a man aged 45-65 years who had recovered from COVID-19. The sequenced sample consisted of PBMCs or T cells enriched from blood (not recorded which).

This receptor has the CDR3 CASSATSGGGSYEQYF. The DNA is as follows: TGTGCCAGCAGCGCCACTAGCGGGGGGGGAAGCTACGAGCAGTACTTC. This chain joins TRBV7-2 to TRBJ2-7, and TRBD2 matches 13 of the central bases. The CDR3 has 16 amino acids, counting the end cysteine and phenylalanine. The entry retains the CDR3 DNA only, 48 bases that are in frame from base 1. For CDR1 and CDR2, the germline V gene lists SGHTA and FQGNSA. The germline V and J ends show losses of 5 bases and 3 bases respectively, and no gene match explains 7 bases of the junction.